The next 3 T cell receptor beta chains were all read from a single sample in a study of PD-1 blockade in classical Hodgkin lymphoma. As for time point: newly diagnosed, previously untreated cHL patient sample. Profiling relied on immunoSEQ multiplex PCR, and the TCRdb table lists in-frame clones only, not all of them. This sample carries tens of thousands of clones, 94% of them seen once, and the ten largest clones take 3% to 4%. What was sequenced was peripheral blood mononuclear cells (PBMCs). The receptors stem from a human donor with classical Hodgkin lymphoma.

J is TRBJ1-5 and V is TRBV15; 8 bases map to TRBD1. The V gene's germline CDR1 is LNHNV and CDR2 YYDKDF (reference sequence). This CDR3 is 17 amino acids long. Trimming at V came to 4 bases and at J to 3 bases, leaving 11 bases not matched to a gene. CDR3 region: CATSNPAGTGLNQPQHF. The CDR3 nucleotides read TGTGCCACCAGCAACCCGGCAGGGACAGGCCTCAATCAGCCCCAGCATTTT.

CDR3 protein: CASSPTGHSNYGYTF. CDR3 sequence (DNA): TGTGCCAGCAGCCCGACCGGGCATTCTAACTATGGCTACACCTTC. The V call is TRBV9, the J call TRBJ1-2; D uncertain. CDR3 size: 15 residues. Germline V gene lookup returns CDR1 SGDLS and CDR2 YYNGEE. Trimming removed 4 bases from V and 0 bases from J, with 13 bases in between.

This chain joins TRBV5-1 and TRBJ2-3; D is undetermined. CDR3 size: 13 residues. CDR1 is SGHRS and CDR2 is YFSETQ in the germline V gene. Trimming cost V 0 bases and J 1 base, with 3 bases left between them. CDR3 protein: CASSLEGTDTQYF. The CDR3 region has the DNA TGCGCCAGCAGCTTGGAGGGCACAGATACGCAGTATTTT.